One T cell receptor beta chain is described in this entry. Antigen unknown. Clones were sequenced by immunoSEQ multiplex PCR, and TCRdb holds only the in-frame ones, with some missing. This repertoire shows some 14,000 clones, 65% to 85% found once; its top ten account for 8.5% to 14%. These data originate in a study of immune cell composition in non-small cell lung cancer. Across the study: Most cases were lung adenocarcinoma or squamous cell carcinoma. Study observations and caveats: Squamous lung tumours showed higher top 10 clone scores and clonality than adenocarcinomas. TIL tumour reactivity correlated with maximal tumour-associated clone frequency in adenocarcinoma.

This CDR3 comprises 12 residues. Germline V gene data show CDR1 as SNHLY and CDR2 as FYNNEI. The ends lost 4 bases at V and 11 bases at J; junction bases unmatched: 3. The sample was lung tumor tissue. The sequence derives from a human donor with non-small cell lung cancer. V and J are TRBV2 and TRBJ1-4; 8 nucleotides align to TRBD1. As DNA, the CDR3 is TGTGCCAGCAGTGGGACAGGGTTGAAACTGTTTTTT. Translation: CASSGTGLKLFF.